Below, 12 T cell receptor beta chains from the same sample are listed, as sequenced in a study of OX40 agonist ivuxolimab in advanced cancers. The table came from immunoSEQ multiplex PCR; TCRdb's copy has only in-frame clones and leaves some out. The data contain 75,000 to 100,000 clones, roughly four fifths of them singletons. The sequencing used CD4+ or CD8+ T cells sorted from blood, collected in a trial of the OX40 agonist ivuxolimab. These TCRs come from an adult with an advanced solid tumor such as melanoma, head and neck, liver or kidney cancer.

The rearrangement uses TRBV10-3 and TRBJ2-3, with a possible D match to TRBD1 (6 bases). The CDR3 extends over 15 amino acids. V lost 4 bases to trimming and J lost 5 bases, with 16 bases between them. CDR1 and CDR2 from the germline V gene are ENHRY and SYGVKD. The CDR3 DNA is TGTGCCATCAGTGGGGGTCCTCCACAGGGAGATACGCAGTATTTT. It codes for CAISGGPPQGDTQYF.

The chain joins TRBV4-2 to TRBJ2-3, with D tentatively TRBD1 or TRBD2 (5 bases each). Germline-derived CDR1 and CDR2 are LGHNA and YNFKEQ. The CDR3 length is 13 residues. V lost 0 bases and J 4 bases, leaving 5 bases between the germline ends. CDR3 loop: CASSQEGADTQYF. CDR3 coding DNA: TGTGCCAGCAGCCAAGAGGGGGCAGATACGCAGTATTTT.

This clone appeared a few times. The chain couples TRBV4-2 to TRBJ2-2; the D call may be TRBD1 or TRBD2 (5 bases each). V was clipped by 0 bases and J by 5 bases, with 19 bases between them. There are 18 residues in the CDR3. Germline V CDR1 and CDR2: LGHNA, YNFKEQ. The CDR3 nucleotides are TGTGCCAGCAGCCAAGATGGGCGCGTCCAGGGAGAGACCGGGGAGCTGTTTTTT. Translated, it gives CASSQDGRVQGETGELFF.

The chain links TRBV29-1 to TRBJ1-2, with D possibly being TRBD1 (6 bases). In germline, CDR1 is SQVTM, CDR2 ANQGSEA. Trimming stripped 8 bases from V and 2 bases from J, with 15 bases between. This CDR3 is built from 13 residues. CDR3 bases: TGCAGCATTCAACAGGGTATCAACTATGGCTACACCTTC. Amino acid sequence: CSIQQGINYGYTF.

Worth noting for this clone: The sample holds other DNA sequences that translate to the same CDR3. V and J are TRBV19 and TRBJ1-1; D remains ambiguous. V was pared by 3 bases and J by 1 base, with 3 bases between. Germline V gene lookup returns CDR1 LNHDA and CDR2 SQIVND (reference sequence). CDR3 length: 12 amino acids. The CDR3 DNA follows: TGTGCCAGTAGTATCGAGAACACTGAAGCTTTCTTT. Encoded protein: CASSIENTEAFF.

For this clone: The same CDR3 also results from other DNA sequences found in this sample. The V gene is TRBV7-2, the J gene TRBJ2-2, with D perhaps assigned TRBD1 or TRBD2 (5 bases each). The CDR3 has 15 residues. The V gene lost 5 bases and the J gene lost 2 bases, with 12 bases spanning the gap. Germline CDR1 reads SGHTA; CDR2 reads FQGNSA. The CDR3 DNA follows: TGTGCCAGCAGCCGTCCGGGACCAAACACCGGGGAGCTGTTTTTT. It yields the protein CASSRPGPNTGELFF.

The V and J genes are TRBV27 and TRBJ1-2, with 10 bases lining up with TRBD1. This CDR3 has 14 amino acids. Germline V CDR1 and CDR2: MNHEY, SMNVEV (reference sequence). V shed 6 bases and J 2 bases; nucleotides not matched to a gene: 3. CDR3 in DNA: TGTGCCAGCAGCCGGACAGGGGGAAACTATGGCTACACCTTC. Translated: CASSRTGGNYGYTF.

The chain joins TRBV30 to TRBJ2-4; D is unclear. V was cut by 0 bases and J by 0 bases, with 9 bases left in between. This CDR3 spans 15 amino acids. Germline CDR1 and CDR2: GTSNPN and SVGIG (reference sequence). The CDR3 bases are TGTGCCTGGAGTGTTTCACAGCTAGCCAAAAACATTCAGTACTTC. Amino acid sequence: CAWSVSQLAKNIQYF.

The chain couples TRBV27 to TRBJ2-2; tentatively, D is TRBD2 (5 bases). Between the trimmed V and J ends, which lost 4 bases and 7 bases, there was a span of 19 bases. The CDR3 spans 16 residues. Germline CDR1 and CDR2: MNHEY and SMNVEV (reference sequence). This chain's CDR3 is CASSSIREPRSGELFF. Written as DNA, the CDR3 is TGTGCCAGCAGTTCAATCCGGGAACCACGGAGCGGGGAGCTGTTTTTT.

The chain recombines TRBV7-2 with TRBJ2-7; D ambiguous. The CDR3 is 14 residues long. Per the germline V gene, CDR1 is SGHTA and CDR2 is FQGNSA. V lost 1 base, J lost 2 bases, and 9 bases lay in between. The CDR3 DNA is TGTGCCAGCAGCTTAGAAGTCGGTACCTACGAGCAGTACTTC. Its protein is CASSLEVGTYEQYF.

The chain has TRBV20-1 and TRBJ2-7; maybe TRBD2 (5 bases). CDR3 length: 11 residues. V shed 6 bases and J shed 7 bases, with 13 bases lying between them. The germline V gene encodes CDR1 DFQATT and CDR2 SNEGSKA (reference sequence). The CDR3 sequence is CSATLLGEQYF. The CDR3 bases are TGCAGTGCCACTCTACTAGGGGAGCAGTACTTC.

The gene calls are TRBV9 and TRBJ2-5; TRBD2 is a possible D gene (6 bases). V dropped 4 bases and J dropped 2 bases, with 18 bases sitting between them. The CDR3 contains 16 residues. Germline-derived CDR1 and CDR2 are SGDLS and YYNGEE. The CDR3 region has the DNA TGTGCCAGCAGCTTTGGGACTGACCAAATTCAAGAGACCCAGTACTTC. It is translated as CASSFGTDQIQETQYF.